Presented here are 15 T cell receptor beta chains from one specimen sequenced in a study of OX40 agonist ivuxolimab in advanced cancers. The assay was immunoSEQ multiplex PCR, and TCRdb's table has in-frame clones only and misses some. Among around 74,000 clones listed, 84% were seen once. The starting material was CD4+ or CD8+ T cells sorted from blood, obtained in a trial of the OX40 agonist ivuxolimab. The receptor set was obtained from an adult with an advanced solid tumor such as melanoma, head and neck, liver or kidney cancer.

The chain combines TRBV6-1 with TRBJ2-5; 7 nucleotides align to TRBD2. CDR1 MNHNS and CDR2 SASEGT come from the germline V gene. This CDR3 region has 12 residues. J was trimmed by 5 bases and V by 8 bases; bases with no gene match: 5. The CDR3 sequence is CASWGGWETQYF. The CDR3 bases are TGTGCCAGCTGGGGGGGTTGGGAGACCCAGTACTTC.

The chain employs TRBV28 and TRBJ2-7, with 11 bases fitting TRBD2. This CDR3 spans 14 amino acids. The V gene end was trimmed by 3 bases and the J gene end by 6 bases; junction bases not matched to a gene: 4. Germline CDR1 MDHEN, CDR2 SYDVKM. The CDR3 nucleotides are TGTGCCAGCAGTTTTGGTAGCGGGAGGGGCGAGCAGTACTTC. As protein: CASSFGSGRGEQYF.

CDR3 sequence reads: CSARESTEAFF. The CDR3 DNA reads as TGCAGTGCTAGAGAGAGCACCGAAGCTTTCTTT. V is TRBV20-1 and J is TRBJ1-1; D unclear. The V and J ends lost 0 bases and 8 bases respectively, with 7 bases between them. This CDR3 comprises 11 residues. Per the germline V gene, CDR1 is DFQATT and CDR2 is SNEGSKA (reference sequence).

There are a few counts of this clone. The rearrangement joins TRBV27 to TRBJ2-5; TRBD1 agrees at 8 bases. The CDR3 spans 14 residues. V lost 2 bases, J lost 4 bases, and 3 bases stayed unmatched. Germline V gene data show CDR1 as MNHEY and CDR2 as SMNVEV (reference sequence). Here the CDR3 DNA reads TGTGCCAGCAGTTTAGACAGGGGAACAGAGACCCAGTACTTC. As protein: CASSLDRGTETQYF.

The chain uses TRBV7-2 and TRBJ2-2, with no clear D. The CDR3 length is 12 residues. CDR1 and CDR2 (germline): SGHTA, FQGNSA. Between the trimmed V and J ends, which lost 5 bases and 5 bases, there was a span of 6 bases. The CDR3 reads CASSTLTGELFF. CDR3 nucleotide sequence: TGTGCCAGCAGCACACTGACCGGGGAGCTGTTTTTT.

The chain combines TRBV7-2 with TRBJ2-6; D perhaps matches TRBD1 (6 bases). V lost 3 bases, J lost 0 bases, and 12 bases lay in between. CDR1 SGHTA and CDR2 FQGNSA come from the germline V gene. CDR3 size: 17 residues. The CDR3: CASSFRDTYSGANVLTF. CDR3 nucleotides: TGTGCCAGCAGCTTTAGGGACACCTACTCTGGGGCCAACGTCCTGACTTTC. The full variable domain, its missing parts supplied by reference TRBV7-2 and TRBJ2-6, is GAGVSQSPSNKVTEKGKDVELRCDPISGHTALYWYRQSLGQGLEFLIYFQGNSAPDKSGLPSDRFSAERTGGSVSTLTIQRTQQEDSAVYLCASSFRDTYSGANVLTFGAGSRLTVL.

The V call is TRBV7-3, the J call TRBJ1-3; TRBD1 is a possible D gene (6 bases). V was clipped by 3 bases and J by 2 bases, with 11 bases between them. CDR3 length equals 15 residues. CDR1 is SGHTA, CDR2 FQGTGA, per germline. The CDR3 nucleotides are TGTGCCAGCAGCTTTACAGGGAGTCCTGGAAACACCATATATTTT. Its translation: CASSFTGSPGNTIYF.

This clone has just a few counts. The genes are TRBV14 and TRBJ1-2; weak D call: TRBD1 (5 bases). V was shortened by 1 base and J by 8 bases, with 14 bases between the two germline ends. The CDR3 covers 14 residues. Germline V CDR1 and CDR2: SGHDN, FVKESK. The CDR3 region is CASSQARGPSGYTF. DNA for the CDR3: TGTGCCAGCAGCCAAGCCCGGGGCCCGTCCGGCTACACCTTC.

J is TRBJ2-1 and V is TRBV7-2; TRBD2 aligns across 12 bases. Trimming cost V 5 bases and J 4 bases; bases outside gene matches: 3. This CDR3 is 15 amino acids long. CDR1 and CDR2 (germline): SGHTA, FQGNSA. The CDR3 nucleotides are TGTGCCAGCAGCCCCCTAGCGGGGGGGTACAATGAGCAGTTCTTC. Protein: CASSPLAGGYNEQFF.

The rearrangement uses TRBV27 and TRBJ2-3; tentative D call: TRBD1 (5 bases). This CDR3 is 14 amino acids long. Trimming stripped 5 bases from V and 0 bases from J, with 9 bases between. Germline loops: CDR1 MNHEY, CDR2 SMNVEV (reference sequence). In DNA, the CDR3 is TGTGCCAGCAGTAAACAGGTTAGCACAGATACGCAGTATTTT. Its translation is CASSKQVSTDTQYF.

The gene calls are TRBV11-2 and TRBJ2-3, with D maybe TRBD2 (7 bases). The CDR3 covers 16 residues. Looked up from germline, CDR1 is SGHAT and CDR2 is FQNNGV. Trimming took 5 bases from V and 4 from J, leaving 19 bases between them. This CDR3 reads CASSASGAGRADTQYF. As DNA, the CDR3 is TGTGCCAGCAGCGCCTCGGGGGCGGGGAGGGCAGATACGCAGTATTTT.

The CDR3 protein is CASSFSTGVGEKLFF. CDR3 nucleotides: TGTGCCAGCAGCTTTTCGACAGGGGTGGGTGAAAAACTGTTTTTT. V and J are TRBV7-2 and TRBJ1-4; TRBD1 aligns across 8 bases. The CDR3 runs 15 residues. V dropped 3 bases and J dropped 7; count of bases not matched to a gene: 7. Germline-derived CDR1 and CDR2 are SGHTA and FQGNSA.

The chain uses TRBV29-1 and TRBJ1-5, with a tentative D call TRBD1 (5 bases). The CDR3 runs to 12 residues. CDR1 and CDR2 from the germline V gene are SQVTM and ANQGSEA. The CDR3 reads CSVGAFNQPQHF. For the CDR3, the DNA is TGCAGTGTCGGGGCGTTCAATCAGCCCCAGCATTTT.

The gene calls are TRBV11-2 and TRBJ2-5; D not certain. CDR3 length equals 13 residues. Trimming pared 4 bases from V and 5 bases from J, leaving 11 bases between. Germline V lookup: CDR1 SGHAT, CDR2 FQNNGV. The CDR3 DNA follows: TGTGCCAGCAGCTCCGGGTATCTGGAGACCCAGTACTTC. Protein: CASSSGYLETQYF.

The CDR3 here is CASLFARVNTGELFF. CDR3 bases: TGTGCCAGCCTTTTCGCCAGGGTGAACACCGGGGAGCTGTTTTTT. The gene calls are TRBV5-8 and TRBJ2-2, with D perhaps TRBD1 (5 bases). V was pared by 7 bases and J by 1 base, with 14 bases between. CDR3 size: 15 residues. Germline lookup yields CDR1 SGHTS and CDR2 YDEGEE. Supplemented by reference TRBV5-8 and TRBJ2-2, the full variable domain reads EAGVTQSPTHLIKTRGQQATLRCSPISGHTSVYWYQQALGLGLQFLLWYDEGEERNRGNFPPRFSGRQFPNYSSELNVNALELEDSALYLCASLFARVNTGELFFGEGSRLTVL.